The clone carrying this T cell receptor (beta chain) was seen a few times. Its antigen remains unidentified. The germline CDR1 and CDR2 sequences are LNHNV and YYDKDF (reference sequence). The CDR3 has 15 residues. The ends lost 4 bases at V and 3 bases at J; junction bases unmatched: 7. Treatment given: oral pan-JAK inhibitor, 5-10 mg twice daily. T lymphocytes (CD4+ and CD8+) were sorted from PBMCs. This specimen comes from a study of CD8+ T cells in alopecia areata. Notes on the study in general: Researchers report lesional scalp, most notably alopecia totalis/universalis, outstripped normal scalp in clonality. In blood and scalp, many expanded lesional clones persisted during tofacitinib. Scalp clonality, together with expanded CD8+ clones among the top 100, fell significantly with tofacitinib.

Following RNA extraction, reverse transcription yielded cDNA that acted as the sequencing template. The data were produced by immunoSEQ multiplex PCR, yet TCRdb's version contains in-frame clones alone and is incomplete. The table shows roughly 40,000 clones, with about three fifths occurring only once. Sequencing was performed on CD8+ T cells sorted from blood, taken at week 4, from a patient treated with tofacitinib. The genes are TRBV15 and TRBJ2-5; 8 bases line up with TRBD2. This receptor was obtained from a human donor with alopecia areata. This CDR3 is CATSTPREGEETQYF. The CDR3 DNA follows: TGTGCCACCAGCACTCCCCGGGAGGGGGAAGAGACCCAGTACTTC.